One sample yielded the 25 T cell receptor beta chains listed below, sequenced in a study of T cell responses to AZD1222 COVID-19 vaccine. TCRdb's copy holds only in-frame clones and misses some; the assay was immunoSEQ multiplex PCR. The sample lists 95,000 to 100,000 clones, about 90% seen once, with more than 15% in the top ten. The sequences come from peripheral blood, collected on day 0 of AZD1222 vaccination. The source of these receptors is an adult in good health.

The chain joins TRBV4-1 to TRBJ1-2, with TRBD1 matching over 7 bases. Germline V CDR1 and CDR2: MGHRA, YSYEKL. The V segment lost 2 bases and the J segment 4 bases; nucleotides outside the gene matches: 7. The CDR3 is made up of 15 amino acids. The CDR3 DNA is TGCGCCAGCAGCCAACACGACAGGGCGTCCTATGGCTACACCTTC. Amino acid sequence: CASSQHDRASYGYTF.

In DNA form, the CDR3 reads TGTGCCAGCAGCTTCAGGTTCAGCGATTCCTACGAGCAGTACTTC. This sequence encodes CASSFRFSDSYEQYF. This chain links TRBV7-8 with TRBJ2-7; D gene unclear. V gave up 3 bases and J gave up 1 base, with 13 bases separating them. CDR3 length equals 15 residues. Germline V CDR1 and CDR2: SGHVS, FQNEAQ.

The rearrangement uses TRBV30 and TRBJ2-5; 7 bases agree with TRBD1. The CDR3 is 12 residues long. V was clipped by 3 bases and J by 6 bases; unmatched bases: 4. Germline V gene data show CDR1 as GTSNPN and CDR2 as SVGIG (reference sequence). The CDR3 DNA is TGTGCCTGGAGGGCAGGGGGAAAGACCCAGTACTTC. Its translation: CAWRAGGKTQYF.

The CDR3 region is CAIRAGQNQPQHF. In DNA form, the CDR3 reads TGTGCCATCAGGGCAGGGCAGAATCAGCCCCAGCATTTT. This chain joins TRBV10-3 and TRBJ1-5; D may be TRBD1 (5 bases). CDR1 is ENHRY, CDR2 SYGVKD, per germline. V shed 6 bases and J shed 4 bases, with 10 bases lying between them. This CDR3 is 13 amino acids long.

The chain uses TRBV7-9 and TRBJ1-5; TRBD1 aligns across 9 bases. Germline V gives CDR1 SEHNR, CDR2 FQNEAQ (reference sequence). The CDR3 has 15 amino acids. V shed 1 base and J 4 bases; nucleotides not matched to a gene: 2. The CDR3, as DNA: TGTGCCAGCAGCTTAGGGGGACAGGGTAATCAGCCCCAGCATTTT. Translation gives CASSLGGQGNQPQHF.

The chain uses TRBV27 and TRBJ1-1; the match to TRBD1 covers 7 bases. The germline V gene encodes CDR1 MNHEY and CDR2 SMNVEV (reference sequence). V trimming: 6 bases; J trimming: 3 bases; junction bases outside the gene matches: 7. The CDR3 consists of 14 residues. The CDR3 coding sequence is TGTGCCAGCAGGATACAGGGGACCGACACTGAAGCTTTCTTT. It yields the protein CASRIQGTDTEAFF.

The chain couples TRBV27 to TRBJ1-3, with D unresolved. The germline V gene encodes CDR1 MNHEY and CDR2 SMNVEV (reference sequence). V gave up 0 bases and J gave up 4 bases, with 13 bases separating them. The CDR3 is made up of 16 amino acids. DNA for the CDR3: TGTGCCAGCAGTTTATCGCAGAGAATAACGGGAAACACCATATATTTT. The encoded protein is CASSLSQRITGNTIYF.

The chain joins TRBV19 to TRBJ1-2, with 10 nucleotides matching TRBD1. This CDR3 has 16 residues. CDR1 and CDR2 (germline): LNHDA, SQIVND (reference sequence). V shed 5 bases, J shed 1 base, and the junction held 7 bases outside the gene matches. CDR3 bases: TGTGCCAGTAGTTCCGGACAGGGGGAGTTTAACTATGGCTACACCTTC. This sequence encodes CASSSGQGEFNYGYTF.

The chain is built from TRBV12-3 or TRBV12-4 and TRBJ2-5; tentatively, D is TRBD1 (6 bases). The CDR3 is 13 residues long. V lost 7 bases, J lost 5 bases, and 14 bases lay in between. The CDR3, as DNA: TGTGCCAGCAAGCTACAGGGTTGGGAGACCCAGTACTTC. It yields the protein CASKLQGWETQYF.

In this sample, this clone turned up once. The chain joins TRBV4-1 to TRBJ1-4; the D is unclear. The CDR3 runs to 13 residues. The ends were cut back, 4 bases at V and 8 bases at J, with 11 bases in the middle. CDR1 MGHRA and CDR2 YSYEKL come from the germline V gene. The CDR3 reads CASSRLTQEKLFF. Written as DNA, the CDR3 is TGCGCCAGCAGCCGGCTGACTCAAGAAAAACTGTTTTTT.

This chain links TRBV6-6 with TRBJ2-2; 8 bases line up with TRBD1. CDR1 MNHNY and CDR2 SVGAGI come from the germline V gene (reference sequence). There are 16 residues in the CDR3. Trimming took 2 bases from V and 1 from J; bases not matched to a gene: 3. The CDR3 reads CASSYVRGQNTGELFF. The DNA for the CDR3 is TGTGCCAGCAGTTACGTCAGGGGGCAGAACACCGGGGAGCTGTTTTTT.

The chain carries TRBV28 and TRBJ2-3; TRBD2 might be the D (7 bases). Germline CDR1 MDHEN, CDR2 SYDVKM. The V end was cut by 3 bases, the J end by 10 bases, with 29 bases between. The CDR3 length is 18 residues. Written as DNA, the CDR3 is TGTGCCAGCAGTTTGGAAACAGGGAGGGACCGTATTTGGTCGGCGCAGTATTTT. Amino acids: CASSLETGRDRIWSAQYF.

The chain uses TRBV12-3 or TRBV12-4 and TRBJ1-1; D perhaps matches TRBD1 (6 bases). The CDR3 runs 13 residues. The V end lost 5 bases, the J end lost 2 bases, and 9 bases lay between the germline ends. DNA of the CDR3: TGTGCCAGCAGTGGACAGACAAACACTGAAGCTTTCTTT. It is translated as CASSGQTNTEAFF.

In this sample, this clone turned up a few times. The chain couples TRBV2 to TRBJ1-3; no definite D call. Germline V lookup: CDR1 SNHLY, CDR2 FYNNEI. Between the trimmed V and J ends, which lost 3 bases and 0 bases, there was a span of 9 bases. CDR3 length equals 15 residues. The CDR3 reads CASSELALSGNTIYF. CDR3 sequence (DNA): TGTGCCAGCAGTGAGTTAGCCCTCTCTGGAAACACCATATATTTT.

The rearrangement joins TRBV15 to TRBJ2-1; 10 bases are a match to TRBD2. The CDR3 has 15 amino acids. Germline V CDR1 and CDR2: LNHNV, YYDKDF (reference sequence). Trimming cost V 3 bases and J 3 bases; bases outside gene matches: 2. The chain's CDR3 is CATSSSGRRYNEQFF. In DNA form, the CDR3 reads TGTGCCACCAGCAGTAGCGGGAGGCGCTACAATGAGCAGTTCTTC.

The rearrangement joins TRBV5-6 to TRBJ1-4; 10 nucleotides line up with TRBD1. This CDR3 has 14 amino acids. The germline gives CDR1 SGHDT, CDR2 YYEEEE. Trimming cost V 4 bases and J 10 bases; bases outside gene matches: 7. The CDR3: CASSGPGQGRKLFF. CDR3 nucleotides: TGTGCCAGCAGCGGACCGGGACAGGGGCGAAAACTGTTTTTT.

This sequence joins TRBV28 and TRBJ1-3; D is unclear. Trimming cost V 8 bases and J 0 bases, with 8 bases left between them. CDR3 length: 13 residues. Germline lookup yields CDR1 MDHEN and CDR2 SYDVKM. The CDR3 nucleotides are TGTGCCAGCGCCTCCCCCTCTGGAAACACCATATATTTT. This sequence encodes CASASPSGNTIYF.

The CDR3 DNA reads as TGTGCCAGCATGCCTTGGGGTTCCTACGAGCAGTACTTC. Encoded protein: CASMPWGSYEQYF. The chain links TRBV5-8 to TRBJ2-7; D gene unclear. CDR3 length equals 13 residues. Germline CDR1 SGHTS, CDR2 YDEGEE. V was trimmed by 6 bases and J by 1 base, leaving 11 bases between them. Looking up the rest from reference TRBV5-8 and TRBJ2-7 gives the full variable domain: EAGVTQSPTHLIKTRGQQATLRCSPISGHTSVYWYQQALGLGLQFLLWYDEGEERNRGNFPPRFSGRQFPNYSSELNVNALELEDSALYLCASMPWGSYEQYFGPGTRLTVT.

The rearrangement links TRBV5-3 to TRBJ2-7, with 14 bases fitting TRBD2. TRBV5-3 is labeled an ORF, and its function is uncertain. V trimming: 3 bases; J trimming: 3 bases; junction bases outside the gene matches: 5. This CDR3 is 16 amino acids long. DNA for the CDR3: TGTGCCAGAAGCTCTCCGGGACTAGCGGGAGACTACGAGCAGTACTTC. Encoded protein: CARSSPGLAGDYEQYF.

The chain joins TRBV6-2 or TRBV6-3 to TRBJ1-4, with TRBD1 identical over 9 bases. The CDR3 runs to 17 residues. The germline V gene has CDR1 MNHEY and CDR2 SVGEGT. Unmatched junction bases numbered 10, after V lost 0 bases and J lost 8 bases. This chain's CDR3 is CASSYSIGTGLREKLFF. CDR3 DNA sequence: TGTGCCAGCAGTTACTCGATAGGGACAGGGCTGAGAGAAAAACTGTTTTTT.

The V gene is TRBV12-3 or TRBV12-4, the J gene TRBJ1-1, with a weak D call TRBD1 (6 bases). V was clipped by 4 bases and J by 0 bases, with 6 bases between them. CDR3 length: 13 amino acids. CDR3 protein: CASSWTVNTEAFF. CDR3 DNA: TGTGCCAGCAGTTGGACAGTGAACACTGAAGCTTTCTTT.

This chain joins TRBV5-4 and TRBJ1-2, with TRBD1 matching 9 bases. Germline V gene lookup returns CDR1 SGHNT and CDR2 YYREEE (reference sequence). There are 14 residues in the CDR3. After removal of 1 base from V and 5 bases from J, the junction contained 3 bases not matched to a gene. The CDR3 loop reads CASSLNRGQYGYTF. In DNA, the CDR3 is TGTGCCAGCAGCTTGAACAGGGGGCAGTATGGCTACACCTTC.

This sequence joins TRBV5-4 and TRBJ2-5, with D perhaps matching TRBD1 or TRBD2 (6 bases each). There are 14 residues in the CDR3. Germline CDR1 SGHNT, CDR2 YYREEE (reference sequence). V gave up 3 bases and J gave up 5 bases, with 14 bases separating them. The CDR3 sequence is CASSSPTGGETQYF. The CDR3 DNA sequence: TGTGCCAGCAGCTCTCCGACAGGAGGGGAGACCCAGTACTTC.

The rearrangement uses TRBV4-1 and TRBJ1-5; D is unclear. Trimming removed 2 bases at V and 2 bases at J, with 7 bases between. CDR1 and CDR2 (germline): MGHRA, YSYEKL. The CDR3 length is 14 residues. This chain's CDR3 is CASSQTTGNQPQHF. The CDR3, as DNA: TGCGCCAGCAGCCAAACTACGGGCAATCAGCCCCAGCATTTT.

This chain connects TRBV10-1 to TRBJ1-4; TRBD1 aligns across 9 bases. Trimming removed 0 bases from V and 7 bases from J; junction bases left unmatched: 6. CDR3 length: 16 residues. Germline V CDR1 and CDR2: WNHNN, SYGVQD (reference sequence). The CDR3 spells CASSESGTGLSEKLFF. The CDR3, as DNA: TGCGCCAGCAGTGAGTCGGGGACAGGGTTAAGTGAAAAACTGTTTTTT.